This TCR beta chain was captured in a study of cytomegalovirus exposure and HLA in healthy donors. It was with 60 Vbeta and 13 Jbeta primers that the PCR ran. The repertoire was sequenced with immunoSEQ multiplex PCR; TCRdb's copy has only in-frame clones and lacks some. The sample carries roughly 110,000 clones, about four fifths recorded once. Findings and caveats of the study: A later analysis found most CMV-associated TCR beta chains apparently HLA-restricted. Trimming of TCR beta V- and J-genes showed a link, identified in a later analysis, to a missense DCLRE1C variant. It was shown in a later analysis that HLA-associated TCR beta chains were more clonally expanded than other, equally common chains. The study designated some 180 TCR beta chains cytomegalovirus-associated.

V lost 5 bases and J lost 5; bases outside the gene matches: 6. CDR1 MNHEY and CDR2 SVGAGI come from the germline V gene. This CDR3 spans 14 amino acids. Of note for this clone: Its antigen remains unidentified.

Sequenced: PBMCs. The sequence came from a man in his fifties or sixties in good health and CMV-seronegative. This chain uses TRBV6-5 with TRBJ2-3, with TRBD2 identical over 8 bases. This CDR3 reads CASSRGGHGDTQYF. In nucleotides, the CDR3 is TGTGCCAGCAGTCGGGGGGGCCATGGAGATACGCAGTATTTT.